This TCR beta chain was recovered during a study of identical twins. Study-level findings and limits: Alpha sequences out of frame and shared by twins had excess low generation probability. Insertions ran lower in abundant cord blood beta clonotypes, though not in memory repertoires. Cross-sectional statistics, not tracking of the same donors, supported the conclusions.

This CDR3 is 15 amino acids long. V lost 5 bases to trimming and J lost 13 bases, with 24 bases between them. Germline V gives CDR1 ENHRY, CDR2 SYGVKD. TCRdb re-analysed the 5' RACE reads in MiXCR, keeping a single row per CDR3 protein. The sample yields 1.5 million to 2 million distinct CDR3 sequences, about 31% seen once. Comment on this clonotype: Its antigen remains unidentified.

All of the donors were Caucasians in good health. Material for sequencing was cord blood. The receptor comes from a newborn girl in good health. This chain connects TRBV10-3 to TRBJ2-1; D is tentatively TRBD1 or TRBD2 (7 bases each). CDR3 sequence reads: CAISRGGQTQETQFF. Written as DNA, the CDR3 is TGTGCCATCAGTCGCGGGGGACAGACCCAAGAGACCCAGTTCTTC.